This T cell receptor (beta chain) appears in the sequencing data of a study of T cell repertoires in cytomegalovirus infection. This clonotype was detected ten times or more. Its antigen remains unidentified. MiXCR was run by TCRdb on the reads, yielding one entry per CDR3 protein. The data show a few hundred thousand distinct CDR3 sequences, 22% seen once. Regarding the study as a whole: Cumulative frequency of public TCR beta families picked out carriers of CMV plus the relevant HLA.

V shed 0 bases and J shed 1 base, with 13 bases lying between them. CDR3 length: 17 amino acids. Germline V CDR1 and CDR2: LGHNA, YNFKEQ. The source of this sequence is a human donor in good health (CMV status not recorded). Some clones in this sample may be carry-over from other donors' samples. Material: CD8+ T cells from PBMCs. The chain couples TRBV4-2 to TRBJ2-4; D is perhaps TRBD2 (6 bases). CDR3: CASSQEGGGWAKNIQYF. In DNA, the CDR3 is TGTGCCAGCAGCCAAGAGGGGGGAGGTTGGGCCAAAAACATTCAGTACTTC.